These T cell receptor beta chains were read from a single sample in a study of cytomegalovirus exposure and HLA in healthy donors. Using immunoSEQ multiplex PCR, the repertoire was profiled, and TCRdb retains in-frame clones only, with some absent. The table records some 100,000 clones, roughly two thirds of them present only once. The sequenced sample was PBMCs. These receptors all stem from a man between 35 and 55 years old in good health and CMV-seronegative. CDR3s include the opening cysteine and the closing phenylalanine or tryptophan. Each record gives: J gene, D gene, V gene, clone size, CDR3 DNA, CDR3 protein. The D gene is left open where the match is weak. Clone size is stated in some rows and not others, as once, few, many or a class when expanded.

j_gene: TRBJ1-1
d_gene: TRBD1
v_gene: TRBV2
abundance: .
CDR3nt: TGTGCCAGCAGCGGACAGGGGATGAGGAACACTGAAGCTTTCTTT
CDR3aa: CASSGQGMRNTEAFF

j_gene: TRBJ2-1
d_gene: .
v_gene: TRBV7-2
abundance: .
CDR3nt: TGTGCCAGCAGCTTAGTGTGGCAGGGTAGGGATGAGCAGTTCTTC
CDR3aa: CASSLVWQGRDEQFF

j_gene: TRBJ1-2
d_gene: TRBD1
v_gene: TRBV5-6
abundance: .
CDR3nt: TGTGCCAGCAGCTTAACAGGGGACCTTGGCTACACCTTC
CDR3aa: CASSLTGDLGYTF

j_gene: TRBJ2-7
d_gene: .
v_gene: TRBV30
abundance: few
CDR3nt: TGTGCCTGGAGTGATGGGGCCTACGAGCAGTACTTC
CDR3aa: CAWSDGAYEQYF

j_gene: TRBJ1-3
d_gene: .
v_gene: TRBV5-1
abundance: .
CDR3nt: TGCGCCAGCAGCTTGGATTATGGAAACACCATATATTTT
CDR3aa: CASSLDYGNTIYF

j_gene: TRBJ2-3
d_gene: TRBD1
v_gene: TRBV13
abundance: .
CDR3nt: TGTGCCAGCAGCGTGGGACAGGGGGAAGACGATACGCAGTATTTT
CDR3aa: CASSVGQGEDDTQYF

j_gene: TRBJ2-5
d_gene: .
v_gene: TRBV30
abundance: few
CDR3nt: TGTGCCTGGAGTCCTTATAGCGGAGAGACCCAGTACTTC
CDR3aa: CAWSPYSGETQYF

j_gene: TRBJ1-5
d_gene: TRBD1
v_gene: TRBV7-8
abundance: few
CDR3nt: TGTGCCAGCAGCTTAGCGCTCAGGGGGGATCAGCCCCAGCATTTT
CDR3aa: CASSLALRGDQPQHF

j_gene: TRBJ1-2
d_gene: .
v_gene: TRBV7-9
abundance: few
CDR3nt: TGTGCCAGCAGCTTAGGACTTTCCGGGACAACCTATAACACCTTC
CDR3aa: CASSLGLSGTTYNTF

j_gene: TRBJ1-2
d_gene: .
v_gene: TRBV15
abundance: .
CDR3nt: TGTGCCACCAGCAGAGAAGGTACAGGTTATGGCTACACCTTC
CDR3aa: CATSREGTGYGYTF

j_gene: TRBJ1-1
d_gene: .
v_gene: TRBV7-2
abundance: .
CDR3nt: TGTGCCAGCAGCCCGACCTGGGGCATTGAAGCTTTCTTT
CDR3aa: CASSPTWGIEAFF

j_gene: TRBJ2-7
d_gene: .
v_gene: TRBV5-1
abundance: .
CDR3nt: TGCGCCAGCAGCTTAGGAGAATTCTACGAGCAGTACTTC
CDR3aa: CASSLGEFYEQYF

j_gene: TRBJ2-5
d_gene: .
v_gene: TRBV7-9
abundance: once
CDR3nt: TGTGCCAGCAGTCCCTGGCGGGAGACCCAGTACTTC
CDR3aa: CASSPWRETQYF

j_gene: TRBJ2-1
d_gene: TRBD2
v_gene: TRBV4-2
abundance: .
CDR3nt: TGTGCCAGCAGCCAAGAGACAGCGGGGGGGCTAAATGAGCAGTTCTTC
CDR3aa: CASSQETAGGLNEQFF

j_gene: TRBJ1-2
d_gene: TRBD1
v_gene: TRBV7-2
abundance: .
CDR3nt: TGTGCCAGCAGCTTAAAGGGGGCGGGCTATGGCTACACCTTC
CDR3aa: CASSLKGAGYGYTF

j_gene: TRBJ1-3
d_gene: .
v_gene: TRBV12-5
abundance: .
CDR3nt: TGTGCTAGTGGTCCCTCGGGGGGGTTGGAGCACACCATATATTTT
CDR3aa: CASGPSGGLEHTIYF

j_gene: TRBJ1-1
d_gene: .
v_gene: TRBV9
abundance: .
CDR3nt: TGTGCCAGCAGCGTAGACCTACACACTGAAGCTTTCTTT
CDR3aa: CASSVDLHTEAFF

j_gene: TRBJ1-1
d_gene: .
v_gene: TRBV7-8
abundance: .
CDR3nt: TGTGCCAGCAGCTTAGGGGCCCAGAACACTGAAGCTTTCTTT
CDR3aa: CASSLGAQNTEAFF

j_gene: TRBJ2-1
d_gene: .
v_gene: TRBV11-2
abundance: .
CDR3nt: TGTGCCAGCAGCTTAGGGTCAGGGGTCGGTATGGGTGAGCAGTTCTTC
CDR3aa: CASSLGSGVGMGEQFF

j_gene: TRBJ2-5
d_gene: .
v_gene: TRBV29-1
abundance: .
CDR3nt: TGCAGCGCGACCGTACCAGGGGTCGAGACCCAGTACTTC
CDR3aa: CSATVPGVETQYF

j_gene: TRBJ2-7
d_gene: TRBD2
v_gene: TRBV7-3
abundance: few
CDR3nt: TGTGCCAGCAGCTCCCGGACTAGCGGGGGGACGGGCGAGCAGTACTTC
CDR3aa: CASSSRTSGGTGEQYF

j_gene: TRBJ2-7
d_gene: .
v_gene: TRBV18
abundance: .
CDR3nt: TGTGCCAGCTCCCCTAGTGAATACGAGCAGTACTTC
CDR3aa: CASSPSEYEQYF

j_gene: TRBJ2-7
d_gene: .
v_gene: TRBV27
abundance: .
CDR3nt: TGTGCCAGTAGGGGATCCTACGAGCAGTACTTC
CDR3aa: CASRGSYEQYF

j_gene: TRBJ2-1
d_gene: TRBD2
v_gene: TRBV29-1
abundance: .
CDR3nt: TGCAGCGGGTTAGAAAGCGGGGGGGCTAGGGAGCAGTTCTTC
CDR3aa: CSGLESGGAREQFF

j_gene: TRBJ1-4
d_gene: .
v_gene: TRBV10-2
abundance: few
CDR3nt: TGCGCCAGCAGTGAGGAGGGGGTCTTTGAAAAACTGTTTTTT
CDR3aa: CASSEEGVFEKLFF

j_gene: TRBJ2-7
d_gene: .
v_gene: TRBV27
abundance: .
CDR3nt: TGTGCCAGCAGTCCGGGTCCGGAGAGCTCCTACGAGCAGTACTTC
CDR3aa: CASSPGPESSYEQYF

j_gene: TRBJ2-3
d_gene: .
v_gene: TRBV7-2
abundance: .
CDR3nt: TGTGCCAGCAGCTTTAGAAGCCGACGGGAAGATACGCAGTATTTT
CDR3aa: CASSFRSRREDTQYF

j_gene: TRBJ1-3
d_gene: .
v_gene: TRBV7-6
abundance: .
CDR3nt: TGTGCCAGCAGCTTTAGCGTACGTGGGGGCGGAAACACCATATATTTT
CDR3aa: CASSFSVRGGGNTIYF

j_gene: TRBJ2-2
d_gene: .
v_gene: TRBV28
abundance: .
CDR3nt: TGTGCCAGCAGTTTTGGCGCAGGGGCCAACACCGGGGAGCTGTTTTTT
CDR3aa: CASSFGAGANTGELFF

j_gene: TRBJ2-3
d_gene: .
v_gene: TRBV5-6
abundance: .
CDR3nt: TGTGCCAGCAGCTTGGGGGGGGGCACAGATACGCAGTATTTT
CDR3aa: CASSLGGGTDTQYF

j_gene: TRBJ1-1
d_gene: TRBD1
v_gene: TRBV29-1
abundance: .
CDR3nt: TGCAGCGTCGAAACAGGGGGCACTGAAGCTTTCTTT
CDR3aa: CSVETGGTEAFF

j_gene: TRBJ1-2
d_gene: .
v_gene: TRBV6-1
abundance: .
CDR3nt: TGTGCCAGCAGTGAAGTGAGGAGGGTGGGAGGCTACACCTTC
CDR3aa: CASSEVRRVGGYTF

j_gene: TRBJ2-1
d_gene: TRBD1
v_gene: TRBV6-1
abundance: .
CDR3nt: TGTGCCAGCAGTGGGGGGGAAGGTGGGCAGGGACAGGTGGATGAGCAGTTCTTC
CDR3aa: CASSGGEGGQGQVDEQFF

j_gene: TRBJ2-7
d_gene: TRBD1
v_gene: TRBV6-5
abundance: .
CDR3nt: TGTGCCAGCAGTTACACAGGGGCCTACGAGCAGTACTTC
CDR3aa: CASSYTGAYEQYF

j_gene: TRBJ1-2
d_gene: TRBD1
v_gene: TRBV11-2
abundance: .
CDR3nt: TGTGCCAGCAGCGCCGCAGGGGGGTATGGCTACACCTTC
CDR3aa: CASSAAGGYGYTF

j_gene: TRBJ2-7
d_gene: TRBD1
v_gene: TRBV29-1
abundance: once
CDR3nt: TGCAGCGTAGAACCGGGACAGGGTTACGAGCAGTACTTC
CDR3aa: CSVEPGQGYEQYF

j_gene: TRBJ2-1
d_gene: .
v_gene: TRBV19
abundance: few
CDR3nt: TGTGCCAGTAGTATAGTTGGCAGGGGAAATGAGCAGTTCTTC
CDR3aa: CASSIVGRGNEQFF

j_gene: TRBJ1-6
d_gene: TRBD1
v_gene: TRBV4-3
abundance: .
CDR3nt: TGCGCCAGCAGCCAAGACGGGGACAGGAGCTCCTATAATTCACCCCTCCACTTT
CDR3aa: CASSQDGDRSSYNSPLHF

j_gene: TRBJ1-3
d_gene: .
v_gene: TRBV7-6
abundance: .
CDR3nt: TGTGCCAGCAGCTTAAGGATTGACAGCTCTGGAAACACCATATATTTT
CDR3aa: CASSLRIDSSGNTIYF

j_gene: TRBJ1-2
d_gene: .
v_gene: TRBV7-9
abundance: .
CDR3nt: TGTGCCAGCAGCAACAGTGATGGCCCCACTAACTATGGCTACACCTTC
CDR3aa: CASSNSDGPTNYGYTF

j_gene: TRBJ1-6
d_gene: .
v_gene: TRBV7-9
abundance: .
CDR3nt: TGTGCCAGCAGCCAAGGGAGAAGAGGGAATTCACCCCTCCACTTT
CDR3aa: CASSQGRRGNSPLHF

j_gene: TRBJ1-2
d_gene: .
v_gene: TRBV7-9
abundance: .
CDR3nt: TGTGCCAGCAGCCCCGAAAGTGTGAGCGGCTACACCTTC
CDR3aa: CASSPESVSGYTF

j_gene: TRBJ1-5
d_gene: .
v_gene: TRBV4-2
abundance: .
CDR3nt: TGTGCCAGCAGCCATGCGACAGCCAGTAGCAATCAGCCCCAGCATTTT
CDR3aa: CASSHATASSNQPQHF

j_gene: TRBJ1-6
d_gene: TRBD1
v_gene: TRBV2
abundance: .
CDR3nt: TGTGCCAGCTATCTCGACAGGGCGAGCTCCTATAATTCACCCCTCCACTTT
CDR3aa: CASYLDRASSYNSPLHF

j_gene: TRBJ1-1
d_gene: TRBD1
v_gene: TRBV5-4
abundance: .
CDR3nt: TGTGCCAGCATCCAACAGGGGATGAACACTGAAGCTTTCTTT
CDR3aa: CASIQQGMNTEAFF

j_gene: TRBJ2-3
d_gene: .
v_gene: TRBV7-3
abundance: .
CDR3nt: TGTGCCAGCAGCTTAGCGGGACGGGGCGGCCGATACACAGATACGCAGTATTTT
CDR3aa: CASSLAGRGGRYTDTQYF

j_gene: TRBJ2-3
d_gene: .
v_gene: TRBV28
abundance: .
CDR3nt: TGTGCCAGCACGATAGAAACCACAGATACGCAGTATTTT
CDR3aa: CASTIETTDTQYF

j_gene: TRBJ1-5
d_gene: TRBD1
v_gene: TRBV7-9
abundance: .
CDR3nt: TGTGCCAGCAGCCCACCAGGGGGCCGGAATCAGCCCCAGCATTTT
CDR3aa: CASSPPGGRNQPQHF

j_gene: TRBJ2-7
d_gene: .
v_gene: TRBV5-4
abundance: few
CDR3nt: TGTGCCAGCAGCGTAAGCGGGTATACCTACGAGCAGTACTTC
CDR3aa: CASSVSGYTYEQYF

j_gene: TRBJ2-6
d_gene: .
v_gene: TRBV5-4
abundance: .
CDR3nt: TGTGCCAGCAGCTCGTATAGCTCTGGGGCCAACGTCCTGACTTTC
CDR3aa: CASSSYSSGANVLTF

j_gene: TRBJ1-4
d_gene: .
v_gene: TRBV5-6
abundance: .
CDR3nt: TGTGCCAGCTGGAGGTCCTCACTGGGAAAACTGTTTTTT
CDR3aa: CASWRSSLGKLFF

j_gene: TRBJ1-1
d_gene: TRBD1
v_gene: TRBV5-1
abundance: .
CDR3nt: TGCGCCAGCAGCCACGGGACAGGGGGCTTGGGCACTGAAGCTTTCTTT
CDR3aa: CASSHGTGGLGTEAFF

j_gene: TRBJ1-2
d_gene: .
v_gene: TRBV2
abundance: .
CDR3nt: TGTGCCAGCAGCGATACAGGGAACTATGGCTACACCTTC
CDR3aa: CASSDTGNYGYTF